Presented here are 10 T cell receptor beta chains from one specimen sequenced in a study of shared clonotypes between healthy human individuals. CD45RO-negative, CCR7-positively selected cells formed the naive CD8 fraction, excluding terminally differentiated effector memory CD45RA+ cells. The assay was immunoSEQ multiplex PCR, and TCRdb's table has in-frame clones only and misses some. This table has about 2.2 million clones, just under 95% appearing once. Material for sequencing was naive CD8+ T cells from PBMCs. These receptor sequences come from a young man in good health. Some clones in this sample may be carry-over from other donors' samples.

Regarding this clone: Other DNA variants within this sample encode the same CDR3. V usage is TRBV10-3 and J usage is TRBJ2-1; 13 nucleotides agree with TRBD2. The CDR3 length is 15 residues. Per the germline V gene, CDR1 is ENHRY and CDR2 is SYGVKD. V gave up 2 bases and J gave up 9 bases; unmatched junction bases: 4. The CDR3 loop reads CAISEGLAGDLEQFF. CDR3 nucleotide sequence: TGTGCCATCAGTGAGGGACTAGCGGGAGACCTTGAGCAGTTCTTC.

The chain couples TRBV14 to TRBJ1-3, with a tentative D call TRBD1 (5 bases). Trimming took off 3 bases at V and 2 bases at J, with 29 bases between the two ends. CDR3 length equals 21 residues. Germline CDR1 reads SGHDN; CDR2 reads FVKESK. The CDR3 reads CASSQLQPGTGVQFPGNTIYF. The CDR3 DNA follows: TGTGCCAGCAGCCAGCTACAACCCGGGACTGGAGTCCAATTCCCTGGAAACACCATATATTTT.

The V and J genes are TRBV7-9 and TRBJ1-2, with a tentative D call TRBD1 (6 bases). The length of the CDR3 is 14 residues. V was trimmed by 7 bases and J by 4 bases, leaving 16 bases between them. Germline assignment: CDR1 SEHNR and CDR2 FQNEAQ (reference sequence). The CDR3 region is CASNAGGLGYGYTF. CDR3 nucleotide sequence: TGTGCCAGCAACGCCGGGGGGCTGGGCTATGGCTACACCTTC.

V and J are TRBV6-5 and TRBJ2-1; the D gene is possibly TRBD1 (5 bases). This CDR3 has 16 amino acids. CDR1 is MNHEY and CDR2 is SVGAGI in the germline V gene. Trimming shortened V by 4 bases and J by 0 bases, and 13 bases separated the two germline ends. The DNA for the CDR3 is TGTGCCAGCAGTTCCTTCAGGGCAACCTCCTACAATGAGCAGTTCTTC. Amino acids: CASSSFRATSYNEQFF.

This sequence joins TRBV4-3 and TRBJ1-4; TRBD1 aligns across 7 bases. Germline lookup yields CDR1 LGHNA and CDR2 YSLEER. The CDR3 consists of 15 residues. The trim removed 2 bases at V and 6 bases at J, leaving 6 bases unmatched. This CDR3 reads CASSQTQGRDEKLFF. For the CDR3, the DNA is TGCGCCAGCAGCCAAACACAGGGGCGGGATGAAAAACTGTTTTTT.

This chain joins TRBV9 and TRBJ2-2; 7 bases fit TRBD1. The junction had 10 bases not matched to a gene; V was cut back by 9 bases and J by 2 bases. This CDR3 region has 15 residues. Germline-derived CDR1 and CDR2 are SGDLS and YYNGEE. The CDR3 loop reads CATSRDRSNTGELFF. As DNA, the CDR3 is TGTGCCACCTCTCGGGACAGATCTAACACCGGGGAGCTGTTTTTT.

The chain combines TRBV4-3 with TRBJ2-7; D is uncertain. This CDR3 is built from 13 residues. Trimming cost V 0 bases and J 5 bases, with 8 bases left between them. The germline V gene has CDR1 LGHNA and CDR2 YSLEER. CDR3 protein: CASSQDSLDEQYF. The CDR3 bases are TGCGCCAGCAGCCAAGATTCGCTTGACGAGCAGTACTTC.

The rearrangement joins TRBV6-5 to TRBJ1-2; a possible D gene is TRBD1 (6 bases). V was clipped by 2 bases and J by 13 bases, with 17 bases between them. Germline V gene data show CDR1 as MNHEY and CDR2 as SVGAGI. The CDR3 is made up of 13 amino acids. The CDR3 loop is CASSYTYQQGSTF. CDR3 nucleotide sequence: TGTGCCAGCAGTTACACCTACCAACAGGGTTCCACCTTC.

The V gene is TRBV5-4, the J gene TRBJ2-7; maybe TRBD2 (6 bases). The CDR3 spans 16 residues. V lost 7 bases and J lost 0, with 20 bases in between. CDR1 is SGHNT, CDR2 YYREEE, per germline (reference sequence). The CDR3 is CASATHSGGVSYEQYF. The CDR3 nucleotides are TGTGCCAGCGCGACCCATAGCGGAGGAGTCTCCTACGAGCAGTACTTC.

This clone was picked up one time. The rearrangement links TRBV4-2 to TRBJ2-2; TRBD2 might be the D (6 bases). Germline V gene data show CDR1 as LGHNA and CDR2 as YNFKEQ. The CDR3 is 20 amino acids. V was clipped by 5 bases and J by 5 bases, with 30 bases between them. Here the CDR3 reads CASSITPGLLGRSKTGELFF. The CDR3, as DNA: TGTGCCAGCAGCATAACTCCGGGACTCCTAGGCCGGTCTAAAACCGGGGAGCTGTTTTTT.